The rows below give T cell receptor beta chains drawn from one sample of a study of response to subunit inactivated influenza vaccine. TCRdb recomputed calls from the RT-PCR reads with MiXCR, one row per CDR3 protein. Seen here are 500,000 to 550,000 distinct CDR3 sequences, roughly 7.6% observed once, and the top ten hold roughly 14%. Material: PBMCs from blood, obtained 23 to 25 months after vaccination. Every receptor here comes from a man between 50 and 69 years old who received an inactivated influenza vaccine. Both conserved end residues are part of each CDR3. Each record gives: V gene, CDR3 length, D gene, CDR3 protein. The D gene is left open where the match is weak.

V: TRBV29-1; length: 15; D: -; CDR3: CSVGRSGARDEKLFF
V: TRBV7-8; length: 14; D: TRBD1; CDR3: CASSLAGQGLTGFF
V: TRBV29-1; length: 12; D: -; CDR3: CSVEMPGRGYTF
V: TRBV5-1; length: 16; D: -; CDR3: CASSLAGGSSYNEQFF
V: TRBV5-1; length: 15; D: -; CDR3: CASSLAAASQETQYF
V: TRBV28; length: 20; D: -; CDR3: CASSTQKTTGSLRGTGELFF
V: TRBV18; length: 14; D: TRBD2; CDR3: CASSLSGVNNEQFF
V: TRBV28; length: 15; D: -; CDR3: CASSYGRSFYNEQFF
V: TRBV20-1; length: 16; D: TRBD2; CDR3: CSARGSLAGLTGELFF
V: TRBV6-5; length: 14; D: -; CDR3: CASSFGHSSYEQYF
V: TRBV12-3/TRBV12-4; length: 13; D: -; CDR3: CASSSGIPYEQYF
V: TRBV29-1; length: 13; D: -; CDR3: CSVDGVGGYGYTF
V: TRBV4-1; length: 15; D: -; CDR3: CASSQRQELNEKLFF
V: TRBV7-8; length: 19; D: -; CDR3: CASSLARLTRRSGANVLTF
V: TRBV10-3; length: 13; D: -; CDR3: CAISDTGKYEQYF
V: TRBV6-2/TRBV6-3; length: 17; D: -; CDR3: CASSYLYGEGAPDTQYF
V: TRBV29-1; length: 12; D: TRBD2; CDR3: CSVGTSGNEQFF
V: TRBV7-2; length: 13; D: -; CDR3: CASSPLWGTEAFF
V: TRBV10-3; length: 17; D: -; CDR3: CAISESEGRQRSYEQYF
V: TRBV7-6; length: 15; D: -; CDR3: CASSLVSTSTDTQYF
V: TRBV7-2; length: 15; D: TRBD1; CDR3: CASSLQGTGNQPQHF
V: TRBV20-1; length: 15; D: -; CDR3: CSAAPTGQFNQPQHF
V: TRBV3-1; length: 15; D: TRBD2; CDR3: CASSQGPSGGETQYF
V: TRBV5-1; length: 13; D: -; CDR3: CASSSQGDTEAFF
V: TRBV7-2; length: 13; D: -; CDR3: CASSLVKGVEAFF
V: TRBV7-2; length: 17; D: -; CDR3: CASSLGWDTANTGELFF
V: TRBV25-1; length: 15; D: TRBD2; CDR3: CASSPGTKTAYEQYF
V: TRBV20-1; length: 14; D: -; CDR3: CSARPFGGTGELFF
V: TRBV5-1; length: 14; D: TRBD1; CDR3: CASSLAYRGYGYTF
V: TRBV7-6; length: 13; D: -; CDR3: CASSLDGEGEQFF
V: TRBV7-2; length: 13; D: -; CDR3: CASSLARPYEQYF
V: TRBV7-2; length: 16; D: -; CDR3: CASSLQAASYNSPLHF
V: TRBV27; length: 15; D: -; CDR3: CASSFSERGTDTQYF
V: TRBV11-2; length: 17; D: TRBD2; CDR3: CASSLEGAREGYNEQFF
V: TRBV11-2; length: 14; D: -; CDR3: CASTLGALDEKLFF
V: TRBV27; length: 14; D: -; CDR3: CASSLSTGRNEQFF
V: TRBV5-1; length: 14; D: -; CDR3: CASSAMSSYNEQFF
V: TRBV6-2/TRBV6-3; length: 15; D: -; CDR3: CASSIAGTQNQPQHF
V: TRBV2; length: 14; D: -; CDR3: CASRPDLGREKLFF
V: TRBV20-1; length: 16; D: -; CDR3: CSATRPFSDSNQPQHF
V: TRBV5-1; length: 21; D: TRBD2; CDR3: CASSRTLTSGGFSANTGELFF
V: TRBV28; length: 12; D: -; CDR3: CASTPGGQPQHF
V: TRBV6-5; length: 17; D: TRBD1; CDR3: CASSYGFGQGIQETQYF
V: TRBV5-1; length: 16; D: TRBD2; CDR3: CASSFWTSGSSDTQYF
V: TRBV9; length: 16; D: TRBD2; CDR3: CASSETPGTRKETQYF
V: TRBV20-1; length: 14; D: -; CDR3: CSARALDKATEAFF
V: TRBV28; length: 15; D: TRBD1; CDR3: CASSSTGSRTDTQYF